Each of the 30 T cell receptor beta chains below was sequenced from the same sample in a study of blood T cell repertoires in COVID-19. The table came from immunoSEQ multiplex PCR; TCRdb's copy has only in-frame clones and leaves some out. The data hold around 130,000 clones, with about 80% observed a single time. The material sequenced was peripheral blood. These receptor sequences come from a human donor in a cohort sampled during active COVID-19.

The chain couples TRBV19 to TRBJ1-2; D gene ambiguous. The CDR3 has 13 residues. Trimming cost V 6 bases and J 3 bases, with 11 bases left between them. Germline assignment: CDR1 LNHDA and CDR2 SQIVND (reference sequence). CDR3 nucleotides: TGTGCCAGTAGAGGGTGGGAGGACTATGGCTACACCTTC. It yields the protein CASRGWEDYGYTF.

V is TRBV5-1 and J is TRBJ1-1; 9 bases match TRBD1. This CDR3 has 16 amino acids. Germline trimming cut 2 bases from V and 4 bases from J; bases unmatched to any gene: 9. Germline assignment: CDR1 SGHRS and CDR2 YFSETQ. The CDR3 DNA is TGCGCCAGCAGCTTACGACCGACAGGGGGTGGCACTGAAGCTTTCTTT. It specifies CASSLRPTGGGTEAFF.

The J gene is TRBJ2-1, the V gene TRBV11-3; maybe TRBD2 (5 bases). CDR1 and CDR2 (germline): SGHNT, YENEEA. CDR3 length: 13 residues. Trimming pared 1 base from V and 8 bases from J, leaving 9 bases between. The DNA of the CDR3 is TGTGCCAGCAGCTTAGTCGTCGGGGATGAGCAGTTCTTC. Its protein is CASSLVVGDEQFF.

This chain joins TRBV6-2 or TRBV6-3 and TRBJ1-5; TRBD1 agrees at 12 bases. Germline V gene lookup returns CDR1 MNHEY and CDR2 SVGEGT. This CDR3 has 19 residues. V trimming: 4 bases; J trimming: 3 bases; junction bases outside the gene matches: 13. CDR3 residues: CASSFFSGQGARDNQPQHF. The CDR3 DNA sequence: TGTGCCAGCAGTTTCTTCTCGGGACAGGGGGCGCGTGACAATCAGCCCCAGCATTTT.

The rearrangement joins TRBV5-6 to TRBJ1-6; 8 bases align to TRBD1. The CDR3 loop spans 16 amino acids. The J segment lost 3 bases and the V segment lost 4 bases, leaving 6 bases of the junction unmatched. The germline V gene has CDR1 SGHDT and CDR2 YYEEEE. As DNA, the CDR3 is TGTGCCAGCAGCCGAGGGACAGGACGCTATAATTCACCCCTCCACTTT. It is translated as CASSRGTGRYNSPLHF.

V gene TRBV3-1 (or the pseudogene TRBV3-2) combines with J gene TRBJ1-5; D possibly corresponds to TRBD1 (5 bases). V lost 3 bases and J lost 6, with 9 bases in between. The CDR3 length is 13 residues. Looked up from germline, CDR1 is LGHDT and CDR2 is YNNKEL (reference sequence). The CDR3 loop is CASSQAGGQPQHF. The DNA of the CDR3 is TGTGCCAGCAGCCAGGCGGGGGGTCAGCCCCAGCATTTT.

The genes are TRBV18 and TRBJ2-1, with D possibly TRBD1 on 5 matching bases. Germline values: CDR1 KGHSH, CDR2 LQKENI. The CDR3 sequence is 12 residues long. Between the trimmed V and J ends, which lost 5 bases and 9 bases, there was a span of 11 bases. CDR3: CASSAAGSEQFF. DNA of the CDR3: TGTGCCAGCTCAGCCGCAGGGTCTGAGCAGTTCTTC. The full variable domain, rest sourced from reference TRBV18 and TRBJ2-1, is NAGVMQNPRHLVRRRGQEARLRCSPMKGHSHVYWYRQLPEEGLKFMVYLQKENIIDESGMPKERFSAEFPKEGPSILRIQQVVRGDSAAYFCASSAAGSEQFFGPGTRLTVL.

V gene TRBV5-1 combines with J gene TRBJ2-7; D is undetermined. This CDR3 is built from 13 residues. The germline V gene encodes CDR1 SGHRS and CDR2 YFSETQ. The V end was cut by 1 base, the J end by 6 bases, with 11 bases between. The CDR3 coding sequence is TGCGCCAGCAGCTTGACCGCAGAGGTCGAGCAGTACTTC. It specifies CASSLTAEVEQYF.

The chain has TRBV6-5 and TRBJ2-3; 8 bases fit TRBD2. V trimming: 7 bases; J trimming: 4 bases; junction bases outside the gene matches: 1. The germline V gene has CDR1 MNHEY and CDR2 SVGAGI. The CDR3 is 12 amino acids. The CDR3 spells CASTGGADTQYF. The CDR3 DNA is TGTGCCAGCACGGGGGGGGCAGATACGCAGTATTTT.

The rearrangement links TRBV7-2 to TRBJ2-5; 8 nucleotides match TRBD1. The CDR3 covers 16 residues. J was trimmed by 6 bases and V by 0 bases; bases with no gene match: 9. Germline V gives CDR1 SGHTA, CDR2 FQGNSA. The CDR3 region has the DNA TGTGCCAGCAGCTTAGCAAGAGACAGGGGATCGCAGACCCAGTACTTC. Residues: CASSLARDRGSQTQYF.

CDR3 loop: CASSQGPASTYYEQYF. The CDR3, as DNA: TGTGCCAGCAGCCAAGGTCCGGCTAGCACTTACTACGAGCAGTACTTC. The chain couples TRBV3-1 (or the pseudogene TRBV3-2) to TRBJ2-7; D possibly corresponds to TRBD2 (5 bases). The CDR3 runs 16 residues. Germline V gives CDR1 LGHDT, CDR2 YNNKEL (reference sequence). With 1 base removed from V and 3 bases from J, the gap between germline ends came to 16 bases.

The V call is TRBV18, the J call TRBJ2-1, with 10 nucleotides matching TRBD2. The CDR3 has 16 amino acids. CDR1 KGHSH and CDR2 LQKENI come from the germline V gene. Trimming cost V 2 bases and J 3 bases; bases outside gene matches: 4. The CDR3 sequence is CASSPTSGVGYNEQFF. DNA for the CDR3: TGTGCCAGCTCACCAACTAGCGGGGTCGGCTACAATGAGCAGTTCTTC.

This clone was picked up one time. The rearrangement uses TRBV12-3 or TRBV12-4 and TRBJ2-7, with D possibly TRBD1 on 6 matching bases. Between the trimmed V and J ends, which lost 4 bases and 6 bases, there was a span of 10 bases. The CDR3 length is 12 residues. This CDR3 reads CASSSQGSEQYF. CDR3 sequence (DNA): TGTGCCAGCAGTTCACAGGGTTCCGAGCAGTACTTC.

The chain uses TRBV11-3 and TRBJ2-1; D gene uncertain. Deletions cut 1 base from V and 6 bases from J, with 16 bases between. CDR3 length: 16 residues. Germline CDR1 is SGHNT and CDR2 is YENEEA. The CDR3 DNA reads TGTGCCAGCAGCTTAGGGGCGCTCACTTACTCCAATGAGCAGTTCTTC. Translating gives CASSLGALTYSNEQFF. Full variable domain (missing parts from reference TRBV11-3 and TRBJ2-1): EAGVVQSPRYKIIEKKQPVAFWCNPISGHNTLYWYLQNLGQGPELLIRYENEEAVDDSQLPKDRFSAERLKGVDSTLKIQPAELGDSAVYLCASSLGALTYSNEQFFGPGTRLTVL.

The chain recombines TRBV27 with TRBJ2-3, with D uncertain. The CDR3 is 14 amino acids. CDR1 MNHEY and CDR2 SMNVEV come from the germline V gene (reference sequence). V lost 1 base and J lost 4, with 9 bases in between. CDR3 sequence: CASSLLGPADTQYF. The CDR3 DNA sequence: TGTGCCAGCAGTTTATTGGGCCCCGCAGATACGCAGTATTTT.

The chain combines TRBV5-1 with TRBJ2-5, with 9 bases that match TRBD2. CDR1 is SGHRS, CDR2 YFSETQ, per germline. The CDR3 is 16 residues long. The V and J ends lost 2 bases and 4 bases, in that order; junction bases with no gene match: 9. The chain's CDR3 is CASSLVPAGGGETQYF. CDR3 in DNA: TGCGCCAGCAGCTTAGTACCAGCGGGGGGAGGAGAGACCCAGTACTTC.

J is TRBJ2-6 and V is TRBV10-3, with 10 bases identical to TRBD2. From germline, CDR1 is ENHRY and CDR2 SYGVKD. The V and J ends lost 6 bases and 1 base, in that order; junction bases with no gene match: 6. The CDR3 spans 17 residues. Here the CDR3 reads CAIRKGLADSGANVLTF. The CDR3 nucleotides read TGTGCCATCAGAAAAGGACTAGCGGATTCTGGGGCCAACGTCCTGACTTTC.

The chain carries TRBV11-2 and TRBJ2-3, with a possible D match to TRBD2 (6 bases). Germline V gene lookup returns CDR1 SGHAT and CDR2 FQNNGV. The V gene lost 5 bases and the J gene lost 0 bases, with 21 bases spanning the gap. CDR3 length: 18 amino acids. This CDR3 is CASSPYPEGLGSTDTQYF. DNA of the CDR3: TGTGCCAGCAGCCCATACCCCGAGGGACTCGGGAGCACAGATACGCAGTATTTT.

The chain is built from TRBV3-1 (or the pseudogene TRBV3-2) and TRBJ2-5, with D possibly TRBD1 on 6 matching bases. The CDR3 is 15 residues long. The germline V gene encodes CDR1 LGHDT and CDR2 YNNKEL (reference sequence). V shed 0 bases and J shed 5 bases, with 13 bases lying between them. This CDR3 reads CASSQDSTGEETQYF. The CDR3 bases are TGTGCCAGCAGCCAAGATTCGACAGGTGAGGAGACCCAGTACTTC.

The rearrangement links TRBV5-6 to TRBJ1-2; the match to TRBD1 covers 7 bases. The J segment lost 1 base and the V segment lost 3 bases, leaving 3 bases of the junction unmatched. This CDR3 comprises 14 residues. Germline V gene lookup returns CDR1 SGHDT and CDR2 YYEEEE. The CDR3 DNA reads TGTGCCAGCAGCTACAGGGGAGGTAACTATGGCTACACCTTC. Amino acid sequence: CASSYRGGNYGYTF. The whole variable domain, remainder taken from reference TRBV5-6 and TRBJ1-2, is DAGVTQSPTHLIKTRGQQVTLRCSPKSGHDTVSWYQQALGQGPQFIFQYYEEEERQRGNFPDRFSGHQFPNYSSELNVNALLLGDSALYLCASSYRGGNYGYTFGSGTRLTVV.

The gene calls are TRBV28 and TRBJ1-2, with 8 bases matching TRBD1. Trimming cost V 6 bases and J 10 bases; bases outside gene matches: 13. Per germline, CDR1 MDHEN and CDR2 SYDVKM. The CDR3 contains 14 residues. CDR3 in amino acids: CASSTTGEGFDYTF. The CDR3 DNA is TGTGCCAGCAGCACGACAGGGGAAGGCTTCGACTACACCTTC.

The CDR3 DNA is TGCGCCAGCAGCTTGGGGCGACGGGGCGAGCAGTACTTC. It specifies CASSLGRRGEQYF. The chain joins TRBV5-1 to TRBJ2-7; the D gene is possibly TRBD2 (5 bases). V gave up 0 bases and J gave up 6 bases, with 10 bases separating them. CDR1 and CDR2 (germline): SGHRS, YFSETQ. This CDR3 contains 13 residues.

The chain employs TRBV11-3 and TRBJ2-3; 10 nucleotides line up with TRBD2. CDR3 length: 14 amino acids. V was pared by 7 bases and J by 0 bases, with 1 base of the junction left unmatched. CDR1 is SGHNT, CDR2 YENEEA, per germline. This CDR3 is CASKAGGSTDTQYF. In nucleotides, the CDR3 is TGTGCCAGCAAAGCGGGGGGGAGCACAGATACGCAGTATTTT.

The chain recombines TRBV5-6 with TRBJ1-2; TRBD1 matches at 8 bases. Trimming took 1 base from V and 7 from J; bases not matched to a gene: 12. Germline-derived CDR1 and CDR2 are SGHDT and YYEEEE. This CDR3 has 16 amino acids. CDR3 nucleotide sequence: TGTGCCAGCAGCTTGATTACCGGGACAGGTGGTTCTGGCTACACCTTC. This encodes CASSLITGTGGSGYTF.

This clone was seen a few times. The rearrangement uses TRBV18 and TRBJ1-6; tentative D call: TRBD1 (6 bases). The CDR3 has 16 residues. Germline V gene lookup returns CDR1 KGHSH and CDR2 LQKENI. Trimming took 6 bases from V and 6 from J, leaving 18 bases between them. CDR3 sequence: CASSLNRARSNSPLHF. The CDR3 DNA reads as TGTGCCAGCTCGCTGAACAGGGCCCGGAGTAATTCACCCCTCCACTTT.

This clone was observed a single time. The rearrangement joins TRBV29-1 to TRBJ1-5, with D perhaps matching TRBD1 (6 bases). Deletions cut 4 bases from V and 3 bases from J, with 7 bases between. Germline assignment: CDR1 SQVTM and CDR2 ANQGSEA. CDR3 length: 12 amino acids. CDR3 nucleotides: TGCAGCGTTGCAGGGGACAATCAGCCCCAGCATTTT. Translating it yields CSVAGDNQPQHF.

This rearrangement joins TRBV7-9 to TRBJ2-1, with 8 bases identical to TRBD2. Looked up from germline, CDR1 is SEHNR and CDR2 is FQNEAQ (reference sequence). This CDR3 is 16 amino acids long. V lost 2 bases to trimming and J lost 4 bases; unmatched junction nucleotides: 7. CDR3 sequence reads: CASSLLAGGLYNEQFF. In DNA form, the CDR3 reads TGTGCCAGCAGCTTACTGGCGGGGGGCTTATACAATGAGCAGTTCTTC. Based on the CDR3 plus reference TRBV7-9 and TRBJ2-1, the full variable domain is DTGVSQNPRHKITKRGQNVTFRCDPISEHNRLYWYRQTLGQGPEFLTYFQNEAQLEKSRLLSDRFSAERPKGSFSTLEIQRTEQGDSAMYLCASSLLAGGLYNEQFFGPGTRLTVL.

The rearrangement links TRBV27 to TRBJ1-5; 7 positions match TRBD1. Germline V gives CDR1 MNHEY, CDR2 SMNVEV (reference sequence). This CDR3 comprises 15 residues. Trimming removed 6 bases from V and 9 bases from J; junction bases left unmatched: 14. The CDR3 DNA reads TGTGCCAGCAGCTCAGACAGGGAGCCTCGGGGGCCCCAGCATTTT. This sequence encodes CASSSDREPRGPQHF.

This chain connects TRBV5-8 to TRBJ2-3; D possibly corresponds to TRBD1 (6 bases). Germline CDR1 SGHTS, CDR2 YDEGEE. The V end was cut by 3 bases, the J end by 7 bases, with 15 bases between. This CDR3 spans 14 amino acids. CDR3 in amino acids: CASSSDSILYTQYF. In DNA form, the CDR3 reads TGTGCCAGCAGCTCGGACAGCATTTTGTATACGCAGTATTTT.

The chain is built from TRBV29-1 and TRBJ1-5; 10 nucleotides line up with TRBD1. Trimming at V came to 8 bases and at J to 6 bases, leaving 10 bases not matched to a gene. From germline, CDR1 is SQVTM and CDR2 ANQGSEA. The CDR3 runs to 14 residues. The CDR3 nucleotides are TGCAGCACGCCCGGGACAGGGGAGGGTCAGCCCCAGCATTTT. The encoded protein is CSTPGTGEGQPQHF.